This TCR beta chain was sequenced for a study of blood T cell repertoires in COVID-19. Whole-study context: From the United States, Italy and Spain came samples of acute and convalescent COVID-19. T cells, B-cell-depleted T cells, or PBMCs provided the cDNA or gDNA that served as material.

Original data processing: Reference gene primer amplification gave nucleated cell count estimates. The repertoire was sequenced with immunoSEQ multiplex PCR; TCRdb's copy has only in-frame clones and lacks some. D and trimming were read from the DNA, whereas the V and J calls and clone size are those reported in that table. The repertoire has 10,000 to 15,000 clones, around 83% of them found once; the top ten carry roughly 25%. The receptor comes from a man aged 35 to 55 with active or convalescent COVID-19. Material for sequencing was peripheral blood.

The CDR3 reads CAISSGTDETEAFF. The CDR3 DNA follows: TGTGCCATCAGTTCCGGGACAGATGAAACTGAAGCTTTCTTT. V and J are TRBV10-3 and TRBJ1-1; 7 nucleotides line up with TRBD1. Per germline, CDR1 ENHRY and CDR2 SYGVKD. CDR3 length: 14 residues. Trimming removed 5 bases from V and 5 bases from J; junction bases left unmatched: 8.